This TCR beta chain was profiled in a study of response to subunit inactivated influenza vaccine (dated by TCRdb to the late 2010s). Regarding the study in general: The study used deep quantitative T cell receptor repertoire profiling to track responses to a trivalent subunit inactivated influenza vaccine.

The library was built by means of RT-PCR. The instrument given in TCRdb is Illumina HiSeq 2500. Using fastp trimming at Q25 and MiXCR clonotype assembly, TCRdb reanalyzed the public sequencing data and kept in-frame beta chains. Under each unique CDR3 protein, matching rows form one entry showing the most common genes and DNA. The sample includes over 750,000 distinct CDR3 sequences, with around 21% observed a single time. The top ten constitute more than 8.5% of the sample. The paper as a whole reports these results and caveats: The authors suggested that each seasonal influenza vaccination may recruit only a limited number of new T cells.

A note on this clonotype: Its antigen has not been determined. No base quality values were provided; no much bigger clone lies one nucleotide off.

Material: PBMCs from blood, obtained about 5 days after vaccination. This TCR derives from a man aged 50-59 years who received an inactivated influenza vaccine. Donor details come from another sample of the same person, matched by shared clones.

CDR3 region: CASRMPESYEQYF. The DNA reads TGCGCCAGCAGAATGCCGGAGTCCTACGAGCAGTACTTC. The sequence is built from TRBV5-1 and TRBJ2-7; the D gene cannot be resolved reliably. The CDR3 holds 13 amino acids from the cysteine to the phenylalanine. The only DNA kept is the CDR3, 39 bases in frame from the first base. Cut back by 5 bases and 1 base, the V and J ends lie 10 bases apart. CDR1 and CDR2 (SGHRS, YFSETQ) derive from the germline V gene.